This is a list of T cell receptor beta chains from one sample in a study of T-cell reconstitution after alpha-beta-depleted transplantation in children. MiXCR was run by TCRdb on the PCR reads, yielding one entry per CDR3 protein. The table has over 200,000 distinct CDR3 sequences, roughly a tenth seen once; the top ten hold less than 8%. The specimen was PBMCs from the stem cell graft donor, collected from the stem cell graft. Source of these receptors: a human donor who donated a stem cell graft to a child with acute lymphoblastic leukemia. CDR3s include the opening cysteine and the closing phenylalanine or tryptophan. A D gene is named only where the DNA matches it firmly. A clone size is listed for some rows: how often the clone was seen (once, few, many), or a class if it is expanded.

-,15,TRBJ1-5,TRBV7-2,-,CASSLAVGRDQPQHF,TGTGCCAGCAGCTTAGCGGTCGGACGTGATCAGCCCCAGCATTTT
TRBD1,11,TRBJ2-4,TRBV29-1,few,CSGGQGGIQYF,TGCAGCGGTGGACAGGGAGGCATTCAGTACTTC
-,14,TRBJ2-1,TRBV7-7,-,CASSPSQVGGEQFF,TGTGCCAGCAGCCCCTCACAGGTGGGAGGTGAGCAGTTCTTC
-,15,TRBJ1-1,TRBV5-1,-,CASRYSRDTNTEAFF,TGCGCCAGCAGATACTCCAGGGACACGAACACTGAAGCTTTCTTT
-,17,TRBJ1-3,TRBV24-1,-,CATSDVNTVTSGNTIYF,TGTGCCACCAGTGATGTAAACACAGTAACCTCTGGAAACACCATATATTTT
-,14,TRBJ2-1,TRBV5-1,-,CASSSHTRDNEQFF,TGCGCCAGCAGCTCCCATACTAGAGACAATGAGCAGTTCTTC
TRBD1,15,TRBJ2-2,TRBV5-1,-,CASSRGQSGTGELFF,TGCGCCAGCAGTAGGGGGCAATCAGGGACCGGGGAGCTGTTTTTT
TRBD2,14,TRBJ2-3,TRBV12-3/TRBV12-4,many,CASRIAGVTDTQYF,TGTGCCAGCAGAATAGCGGGGGTCACAGATACGCAGTATTTT
-,14,TRBJ1-1,TRBV19,few,CASSIEGWDTEAFF,TGTGCCAGTAGTATCGAGGGGTGGGACACTGAAGCTTTCTTT
TRBD2,16,TRBJ2-1,TRBV27,many,CASSPRGLAGMNEQFF,TGTGCCAGCAGTCCCAGGGGACTAGCGGGGATGAATGAGCAGTTCTTC
-,12,TRBJ1-2,TRBV12-3/TRBV12-4,many,CASSLVGYGYTF,TGTGCCAGCAGTTTAGTGGGCTATGGCTACACCTTC
-,15,TRBJ2-1,TRBV3-1,many,CASSLAPGGYNEQFF,TGTGCCAGCAGCCTAGCACCCGGGGGCTACAATGAGCAGTTCTTC
TRBD2,16,TRBJ2-1,TRBV27,few,CASRPTGGPSFNEQFF,TGTGCCAGCAGACCGACGGGGGGGCCTTCTTTCAATGAGCAGTTCTTC
-,15,TRBJ2-1,TRBV30,few,CAWSVWGASYNEQFF,TGTGCCTGGAGTGTATGGGGTGCCTCCTACAATGAGCAGTTCTTC
-,13,TRBJ1-1,TRBV25-1,-,CASSDQGRTEAFF,TGTGCCAGCAGTGACCAGGGAAGGACTGAAGCTTTCTTT
-,14,TRBJ2-7,TRBV7-9,many,CASSPAGLGSEQYF,TGTGCCAGCAGCCCTGCGGGGTTGGGGAGCGAGCAGTACTTC
-,14,TRBJ1-2,TRBV5-1,many,CASSLGQSNYGYTF,TGCGCCAGCAGCTTAGGACAGAGCAACTATGGCTACACCTTC
TRBD1,14,TRBJ2-1,TRBV6-4,-,CASSEAFLTGEQFF,TGTGCCAGCAGTGAAGCATTTCTTACAGGGGAACAGTTCTTC
TRBD1,14,TRBJ1-2,TRBV19,-,CASQRQGQNYGYTF,TGTGCCAGTCAACGACAGGGGCAAAACTATGGCTACACCTTC
TRBD1,14,TRBJ1-2,TRBV29-1,few,CSVSRGTGANGYTF,TGCAGCGTTAGCCGAGGGACAGGGGCGAATGGCTACACCTTC
-,13,TRBJ2-7,TRBV29-1,few,CSVVTGITYEQYF,TGCAGCGTAGTCACAGGGATCACCTACGAGCAGTACTTC
TRBD2,15,TRBJ2-3,TRBV9,few,CASSVAGGLTDTQYF,TGTGCCAGCAGCGTAGCGGGGGGGCTCACAGATACGCAGTATTTT